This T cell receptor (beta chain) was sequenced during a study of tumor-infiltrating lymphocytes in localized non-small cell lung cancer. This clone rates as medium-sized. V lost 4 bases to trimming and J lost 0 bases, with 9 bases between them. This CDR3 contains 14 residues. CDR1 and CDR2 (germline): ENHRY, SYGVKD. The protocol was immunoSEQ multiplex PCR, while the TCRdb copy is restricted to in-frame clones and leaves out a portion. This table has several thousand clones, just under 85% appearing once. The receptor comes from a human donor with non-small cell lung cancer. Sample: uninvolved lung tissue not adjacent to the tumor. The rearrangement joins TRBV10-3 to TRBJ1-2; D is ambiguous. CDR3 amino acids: CAISALPTNYGYTF. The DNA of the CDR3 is TGTGCCATCAGTGCTCTTCCAACTAACTATGGCTACACCTTC.